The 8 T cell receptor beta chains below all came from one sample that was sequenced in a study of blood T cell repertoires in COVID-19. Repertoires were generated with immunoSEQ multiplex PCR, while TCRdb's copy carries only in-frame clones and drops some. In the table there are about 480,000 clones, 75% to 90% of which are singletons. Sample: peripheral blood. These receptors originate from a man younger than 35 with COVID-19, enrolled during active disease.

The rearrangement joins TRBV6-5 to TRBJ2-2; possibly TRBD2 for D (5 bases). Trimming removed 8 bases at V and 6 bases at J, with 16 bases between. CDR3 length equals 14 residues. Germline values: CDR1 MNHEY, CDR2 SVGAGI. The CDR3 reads CASGGQLSAGELFF. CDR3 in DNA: TGTGCCAGCGGCGGGCAATTGAGTGCCGGGGAGCTGTTTTTT.

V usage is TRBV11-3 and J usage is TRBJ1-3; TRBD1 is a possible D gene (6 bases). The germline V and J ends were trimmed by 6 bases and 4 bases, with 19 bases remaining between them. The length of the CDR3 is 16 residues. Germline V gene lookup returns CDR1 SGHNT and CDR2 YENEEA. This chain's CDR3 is CASRSYRDESGNTIYF. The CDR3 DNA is TGTGCCAGCAGATCGTACAGGGATGAGTCCGGAAACACCATATATTTT.

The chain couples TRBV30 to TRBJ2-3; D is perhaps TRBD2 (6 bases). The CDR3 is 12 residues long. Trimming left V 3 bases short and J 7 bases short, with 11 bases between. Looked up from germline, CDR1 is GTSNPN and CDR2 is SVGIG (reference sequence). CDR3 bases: TGTGCCTGGAGGGGAGGTCTAAATACGCAGTATTTT. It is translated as CAWRGGLNTQYF.

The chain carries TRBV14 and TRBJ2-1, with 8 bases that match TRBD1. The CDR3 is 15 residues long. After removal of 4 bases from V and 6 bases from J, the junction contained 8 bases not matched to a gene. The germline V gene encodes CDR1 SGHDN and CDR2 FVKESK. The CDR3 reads CASSPDRGSGNEQFF. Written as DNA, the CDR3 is TGTGCCAGCAGCCCCGACAGGGGATCCGGCAATGAGCAGTTCTTC.

The CDR3 is CASSYLLGGTNTEAFF. The CDR3 DNA sequence: TGTGCCAGCAGTTACTTATTGGGGGGAACGAACACTGAAGCTTTCTTT. This chain connects TRBV6-5 to TRBJ1-1; D may be TRBD1 (5 bases). The V gene lost 1 base and the J gene lost 1 base, with 13 bases spanning the gap. Per germline, CDR1 MNHEY and CDR2 SVGAGI. The CDR3 length is 16 residues.

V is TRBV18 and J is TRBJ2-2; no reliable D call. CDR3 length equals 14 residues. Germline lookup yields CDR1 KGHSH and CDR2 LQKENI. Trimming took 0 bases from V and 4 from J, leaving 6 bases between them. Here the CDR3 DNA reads TGTGCCAGCTCACCACCATCTAGCACCGGGGAGCTGTTTTTT. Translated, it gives CASSPPSSTGELFF.

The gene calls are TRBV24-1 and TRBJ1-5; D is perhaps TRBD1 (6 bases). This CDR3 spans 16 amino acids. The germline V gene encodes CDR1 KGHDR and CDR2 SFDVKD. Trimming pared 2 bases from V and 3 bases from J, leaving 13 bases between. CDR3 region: CATSDSRRGPNQPQHF. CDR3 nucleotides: TGTGCCACCAGTGATTCACGCAGGGGACCCAATCAGCCCCAGCATTTT.

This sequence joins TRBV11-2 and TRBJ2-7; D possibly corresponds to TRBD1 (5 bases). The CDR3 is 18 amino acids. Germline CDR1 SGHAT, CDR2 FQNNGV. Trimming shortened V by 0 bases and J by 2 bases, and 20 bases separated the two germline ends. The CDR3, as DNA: TGTGCCAGCAGCTTAGAAAGGCCCCTTACAGGTCATACCTACGAGCAGTACTTC. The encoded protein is CASSLERPLTGHTYEQYF.